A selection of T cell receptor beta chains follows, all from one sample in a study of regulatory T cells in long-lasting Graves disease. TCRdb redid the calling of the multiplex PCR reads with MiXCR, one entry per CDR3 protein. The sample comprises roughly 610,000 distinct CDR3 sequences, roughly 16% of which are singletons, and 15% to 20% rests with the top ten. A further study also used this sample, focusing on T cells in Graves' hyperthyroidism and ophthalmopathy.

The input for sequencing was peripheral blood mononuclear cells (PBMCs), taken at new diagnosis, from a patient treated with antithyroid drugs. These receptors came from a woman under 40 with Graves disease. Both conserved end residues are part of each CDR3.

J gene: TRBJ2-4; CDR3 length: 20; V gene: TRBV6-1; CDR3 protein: CASSEISEGLAGIAKNIQYF
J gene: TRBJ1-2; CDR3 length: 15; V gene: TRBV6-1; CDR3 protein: CASITRDRHTTGYTF
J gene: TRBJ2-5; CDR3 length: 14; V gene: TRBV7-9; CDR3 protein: CASSPVGVQETQYF
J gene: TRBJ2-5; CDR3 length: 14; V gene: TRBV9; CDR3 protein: CASSVGGIQETQYF
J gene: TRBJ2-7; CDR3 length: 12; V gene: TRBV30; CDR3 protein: CAWSRQAYEQYF
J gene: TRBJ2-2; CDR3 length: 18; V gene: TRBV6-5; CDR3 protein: CASSYSIEGGARTGELFF
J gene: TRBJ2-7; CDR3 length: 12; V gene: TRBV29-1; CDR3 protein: CSVAREGYEQYF
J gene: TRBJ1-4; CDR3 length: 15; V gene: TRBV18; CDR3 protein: CASSRDSGSYEKLFF
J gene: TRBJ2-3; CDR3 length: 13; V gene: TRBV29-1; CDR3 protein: CSVTSSNTDTQYF
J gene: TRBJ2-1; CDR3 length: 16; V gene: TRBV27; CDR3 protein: CASSLSGGVRGTQQFF
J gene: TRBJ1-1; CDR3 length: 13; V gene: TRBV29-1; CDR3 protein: CSVDGYLQAEAFF
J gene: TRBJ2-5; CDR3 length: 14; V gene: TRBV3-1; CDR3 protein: CASSQGLGGKTQYF
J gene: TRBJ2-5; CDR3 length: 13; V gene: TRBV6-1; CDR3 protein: CASRRQNQETQYF
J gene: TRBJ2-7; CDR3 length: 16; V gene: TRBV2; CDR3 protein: CASQEGFSGETYEQYF
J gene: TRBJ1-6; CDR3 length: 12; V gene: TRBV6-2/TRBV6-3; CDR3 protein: CASSYWDSPLHF
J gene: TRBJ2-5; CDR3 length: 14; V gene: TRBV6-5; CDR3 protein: CASSYSGSTETQYF
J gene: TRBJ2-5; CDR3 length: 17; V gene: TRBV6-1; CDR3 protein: CASVDRGTGDPKETQYF
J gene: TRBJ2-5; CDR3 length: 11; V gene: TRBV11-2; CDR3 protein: CASSPFETQYF
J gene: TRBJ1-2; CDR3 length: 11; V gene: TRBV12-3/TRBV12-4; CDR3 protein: CAIRANYGYTF
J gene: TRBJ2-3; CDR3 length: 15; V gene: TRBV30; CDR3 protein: CAWSGKGDITDTQYF
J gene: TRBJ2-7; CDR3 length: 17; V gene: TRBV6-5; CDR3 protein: CASSYSGSIKSTYEQYF
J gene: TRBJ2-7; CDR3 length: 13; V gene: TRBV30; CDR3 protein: CAWSVLSEGTQYF
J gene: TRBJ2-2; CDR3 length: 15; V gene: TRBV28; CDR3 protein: CASSPSGRGTGELFF
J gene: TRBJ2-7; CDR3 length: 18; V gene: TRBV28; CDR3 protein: CASNRPSGRALKTIGQYF
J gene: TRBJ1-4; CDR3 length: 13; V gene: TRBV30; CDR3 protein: CAWSLTTNEKLFF
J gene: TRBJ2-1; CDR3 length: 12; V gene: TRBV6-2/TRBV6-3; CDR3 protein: CATQRGYNEQFF
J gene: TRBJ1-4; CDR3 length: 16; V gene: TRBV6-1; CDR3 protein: CASSARQGRTNEKLFF
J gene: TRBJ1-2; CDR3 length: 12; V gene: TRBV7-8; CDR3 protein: CASSDLRLGYTF
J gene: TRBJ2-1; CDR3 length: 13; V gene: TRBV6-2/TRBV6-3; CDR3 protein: CAGTFGGGNEQFF
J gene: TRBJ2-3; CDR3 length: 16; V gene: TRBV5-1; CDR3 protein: CASSETSGRSVDTQYF
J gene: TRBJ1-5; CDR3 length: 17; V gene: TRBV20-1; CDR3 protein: CSARGRRLAASNQPQHF
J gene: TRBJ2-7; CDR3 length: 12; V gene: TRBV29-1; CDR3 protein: CSAADYLREQYF
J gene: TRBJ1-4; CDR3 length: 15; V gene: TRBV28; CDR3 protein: CASSVGGTGNEKLFF
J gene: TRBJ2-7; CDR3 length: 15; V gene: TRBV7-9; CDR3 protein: CASSLDLGGPYEQYF
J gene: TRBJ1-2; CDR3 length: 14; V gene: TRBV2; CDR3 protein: CASHNGGVNYGYTF
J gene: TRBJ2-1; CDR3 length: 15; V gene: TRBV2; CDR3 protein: CASSVTGVPRNEQFF
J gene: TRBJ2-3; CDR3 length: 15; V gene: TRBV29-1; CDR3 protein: CSVEVTDRHTDTQYF
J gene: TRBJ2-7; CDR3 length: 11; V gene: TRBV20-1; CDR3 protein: CSAPLHHEQYF
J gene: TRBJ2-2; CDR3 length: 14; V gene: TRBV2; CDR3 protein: CASRGGFNTGELFF
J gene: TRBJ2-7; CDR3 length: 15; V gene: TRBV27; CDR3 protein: CASSSYGTGNVEQYF
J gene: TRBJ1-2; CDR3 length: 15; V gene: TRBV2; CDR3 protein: CASSGQGIPTYGYTF
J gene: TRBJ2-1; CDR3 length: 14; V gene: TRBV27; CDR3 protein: CASSLVTGRNEQFF
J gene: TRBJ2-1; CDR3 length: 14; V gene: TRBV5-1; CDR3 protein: CASSLGNTGNEQFF
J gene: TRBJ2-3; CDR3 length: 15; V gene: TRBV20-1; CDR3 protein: CSARTQGPNTDTQYF
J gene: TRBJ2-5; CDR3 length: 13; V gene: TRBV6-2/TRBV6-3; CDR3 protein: CASTNSGGETQYF
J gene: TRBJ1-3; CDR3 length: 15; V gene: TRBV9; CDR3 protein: CASSELGFGGNTIYF
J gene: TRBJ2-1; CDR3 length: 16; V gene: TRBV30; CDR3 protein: CAWKRGSTGSYNEQFF